This T cell receptor beta chain was obtained from a study of blood T cell repertoires in COVID-19. Study-wide background: The study drew acute and convalescent COVID-19 samples from the United States, Italy and Spain. Sources were T cells, B-cell-depleted T cells, or PBMCs; the material itself was cDNA or gDNA.

In the authors' methods: Amplification of reference gene primers provided the estimated nucleated cell counts. Libraries were prepared by immunoSEQ multiplex PCR; TCRdb keeps only in-frame clonotypes and omits some of them. D and trimming come from the DNA, and the V and J calls and clone size come from that table. The profile covers some 81,000 clones, with 90% to 95% appearing a single time and about 4.7% taken by the ten largest. In germline, CDR1 is SGHTA, CDR2 FQGNSA. The CDR3 is 15 residues long. Unmatched junction bases numbered 10, after V lost 5 bases and J lost 7 bases. The clonotype comes from a human donor with active COVID-19. The donor label of this sample is uncertain. The sequenced sample consisted of peripheral blood. V gene TRBV7-2 combines with J gene TRBJ1-5; 8 positions match TRBD1. This CDR3 reads CASSPAGQGSQPQHF. CDR3 DNA sequence: TGTGCCAGCAGCCCCGCCGGACAGGGCTCCCAGCCCCAGCATTTT.